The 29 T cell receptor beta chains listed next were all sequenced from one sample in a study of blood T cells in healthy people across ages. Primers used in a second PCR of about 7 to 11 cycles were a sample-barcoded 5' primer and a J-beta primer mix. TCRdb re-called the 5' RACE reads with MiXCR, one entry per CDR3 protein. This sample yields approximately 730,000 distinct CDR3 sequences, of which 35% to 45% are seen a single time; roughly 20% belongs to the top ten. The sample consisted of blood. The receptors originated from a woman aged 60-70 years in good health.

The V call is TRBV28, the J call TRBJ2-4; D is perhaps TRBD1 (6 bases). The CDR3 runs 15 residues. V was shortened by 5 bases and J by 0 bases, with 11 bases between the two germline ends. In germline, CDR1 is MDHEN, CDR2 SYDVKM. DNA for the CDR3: TGTGCCAGCAGTGGACAGTCCCTAGCCAAAAACATTCAGTACTTC. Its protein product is CASSGQSLAKNIQYF.

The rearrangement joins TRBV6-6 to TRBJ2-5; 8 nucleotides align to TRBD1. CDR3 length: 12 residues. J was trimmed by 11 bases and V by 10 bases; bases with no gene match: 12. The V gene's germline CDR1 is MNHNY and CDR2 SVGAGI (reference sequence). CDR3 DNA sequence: TGTGCCACCGGACAGGGATACAATGAGCAGTACTTC. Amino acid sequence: CATGQGYNEQYF.

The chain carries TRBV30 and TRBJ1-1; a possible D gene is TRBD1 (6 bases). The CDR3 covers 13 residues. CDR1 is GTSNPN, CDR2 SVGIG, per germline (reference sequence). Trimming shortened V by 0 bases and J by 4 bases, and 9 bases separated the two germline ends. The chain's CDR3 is CAWSVGGVTEAFF. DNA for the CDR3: TGTGCCTGGAGTGTAGGGGGGGTCACTGAAGCTTTCTTT.

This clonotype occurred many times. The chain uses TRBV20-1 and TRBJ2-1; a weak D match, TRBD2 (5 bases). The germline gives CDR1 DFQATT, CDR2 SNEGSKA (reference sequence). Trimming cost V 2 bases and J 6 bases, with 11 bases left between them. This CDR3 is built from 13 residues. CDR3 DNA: TGCAGTGCTAGAAGAGCGGCGGTCAATGAGCAGTTCTTC. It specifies CSARRAAVNEQFF.

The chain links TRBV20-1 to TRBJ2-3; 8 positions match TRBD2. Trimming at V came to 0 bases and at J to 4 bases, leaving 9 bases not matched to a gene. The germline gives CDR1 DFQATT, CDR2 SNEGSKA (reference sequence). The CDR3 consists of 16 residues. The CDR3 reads CSARDDGRGPADTQYF. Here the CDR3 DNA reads TGCAGTGCTAGAGATGACGGGAGGGGCCCCGCAGATACGCAGTATTTT.

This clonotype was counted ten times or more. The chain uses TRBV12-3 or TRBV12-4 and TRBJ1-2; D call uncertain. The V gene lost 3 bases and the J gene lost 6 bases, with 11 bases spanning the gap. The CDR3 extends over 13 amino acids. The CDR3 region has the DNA TGTGCCAGCAGTTTGCGGACGATCGATGGCTACACCTTC. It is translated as CASSLRTIDGYTF.

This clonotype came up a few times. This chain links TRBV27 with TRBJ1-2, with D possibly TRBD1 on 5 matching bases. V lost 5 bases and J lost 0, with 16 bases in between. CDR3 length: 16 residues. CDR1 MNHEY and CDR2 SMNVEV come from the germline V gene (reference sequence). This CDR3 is CASSKTRTLTNYGYTF. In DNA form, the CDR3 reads TGTGCCAGCAGTAAAACCCGGACACTGACTAACTATGGCTACACCTTC.

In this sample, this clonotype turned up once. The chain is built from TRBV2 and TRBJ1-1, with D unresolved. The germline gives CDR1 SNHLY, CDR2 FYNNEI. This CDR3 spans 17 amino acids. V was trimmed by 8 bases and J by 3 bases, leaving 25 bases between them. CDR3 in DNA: TGTGCCAGCCCACTTTTGGGCGGGTCACTACCGGACACTGAAGCTTTCTTT. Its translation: CASPLLGGSLPDTEAFF.

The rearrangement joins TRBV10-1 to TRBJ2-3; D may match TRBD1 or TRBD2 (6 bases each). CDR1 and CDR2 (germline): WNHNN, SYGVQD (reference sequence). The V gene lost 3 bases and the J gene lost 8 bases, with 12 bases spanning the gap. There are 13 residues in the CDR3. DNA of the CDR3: TGCGCCAGCAGTGATGGGGGGCCGGGTACGCAGTATTTT. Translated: CASSDGGPGTQYF.

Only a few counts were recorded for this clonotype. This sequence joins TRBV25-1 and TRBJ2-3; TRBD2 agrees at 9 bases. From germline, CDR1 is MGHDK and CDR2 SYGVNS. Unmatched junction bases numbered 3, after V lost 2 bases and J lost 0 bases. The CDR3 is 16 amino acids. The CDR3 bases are TGTGCCAGCAGTGAAACTCTAGCGGGGAGCACAGATACGCAGTATTTT. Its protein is CASSETLAGSTDTQYF.

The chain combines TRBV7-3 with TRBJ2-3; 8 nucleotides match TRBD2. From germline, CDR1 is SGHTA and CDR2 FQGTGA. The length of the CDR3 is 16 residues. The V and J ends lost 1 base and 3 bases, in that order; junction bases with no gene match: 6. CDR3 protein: CASSLNGLAGTDTQYF. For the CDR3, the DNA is TGTGCCAGCAGCTTAAACGGACTAGCCGGTACAGATACGCAGTATTTT.

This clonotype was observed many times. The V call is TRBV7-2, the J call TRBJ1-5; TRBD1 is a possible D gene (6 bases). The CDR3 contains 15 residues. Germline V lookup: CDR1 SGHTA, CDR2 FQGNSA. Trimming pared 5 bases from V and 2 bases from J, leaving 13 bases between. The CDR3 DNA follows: TGTGCCAGCAGCAGAGGGGGGTTAGGCAATCAGCCCCAGCATTTT. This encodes CASSRGGLGNQPQHF.

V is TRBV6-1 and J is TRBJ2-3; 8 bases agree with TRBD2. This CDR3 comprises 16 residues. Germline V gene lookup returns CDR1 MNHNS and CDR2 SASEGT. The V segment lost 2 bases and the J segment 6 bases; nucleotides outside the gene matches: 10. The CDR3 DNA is TGTGCCAGCAGTGAAAGGACGGGGGGGCGGTTGGATACGCAGTATTTT. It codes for CASSERTGGRLDTQYF.

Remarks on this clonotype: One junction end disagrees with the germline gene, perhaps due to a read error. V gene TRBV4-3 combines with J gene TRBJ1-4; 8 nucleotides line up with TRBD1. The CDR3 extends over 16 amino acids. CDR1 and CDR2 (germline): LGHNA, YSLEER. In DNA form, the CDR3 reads TGCGCCAGTAGCCAAGAAGTGGGCAGGGGGCTAGAAAAACTGTTTTTT. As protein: CASSQEVGRGLEKLFF.

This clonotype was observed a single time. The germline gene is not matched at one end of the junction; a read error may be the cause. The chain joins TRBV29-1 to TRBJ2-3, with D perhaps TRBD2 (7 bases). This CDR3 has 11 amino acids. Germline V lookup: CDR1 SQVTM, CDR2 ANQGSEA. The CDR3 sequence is CSVREGDTQYF. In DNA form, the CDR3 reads TGCAGCGTTAGGGAGGGGGATACACAGTATTTT.

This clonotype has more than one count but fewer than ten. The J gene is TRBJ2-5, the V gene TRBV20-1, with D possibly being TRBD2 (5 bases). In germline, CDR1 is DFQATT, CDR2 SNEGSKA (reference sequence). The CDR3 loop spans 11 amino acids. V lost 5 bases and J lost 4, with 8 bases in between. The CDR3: CSALAGETQYF. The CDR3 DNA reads TGCAGTGCTCTAGCAGGAGAGACCCAGTACTTC.

The CDR3 DNA sequence: TGCGCCAGCAGCCAAGGGGGCGGATGTGTAGGGACAGGGGGAAATACGCAGTATTTT. Translating gives CASSQGGGCVGTGGNTQYF. V is TRBV4-1 and J is TRBJ2-3; 11 bases align to TRBD1. This CDR3 has 19 amino acids. Germline CDR1 is MGHRA and CDR2 is YSYEKL. With 1 base clipped from V and 7 bases from J, the junction kept 16 bases outside the gene matches.

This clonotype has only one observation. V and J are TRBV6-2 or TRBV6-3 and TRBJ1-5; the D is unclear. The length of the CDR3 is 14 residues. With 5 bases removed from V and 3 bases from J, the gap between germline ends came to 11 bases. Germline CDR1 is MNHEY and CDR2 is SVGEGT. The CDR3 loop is CASSAQVTNQPQHF. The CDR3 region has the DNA TGTGCCAGCAGTGCTCAGGTTACCAATCAGCCCCAGCATTTT.

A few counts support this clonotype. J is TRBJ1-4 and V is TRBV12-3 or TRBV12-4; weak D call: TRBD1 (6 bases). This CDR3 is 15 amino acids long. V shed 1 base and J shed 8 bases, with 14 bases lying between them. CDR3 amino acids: CASSLEQGRIEKLFF. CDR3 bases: TGTGCCAGCAGTTTAGAGCAGGGGAGGATCGAAAAACTGTTTTTT.

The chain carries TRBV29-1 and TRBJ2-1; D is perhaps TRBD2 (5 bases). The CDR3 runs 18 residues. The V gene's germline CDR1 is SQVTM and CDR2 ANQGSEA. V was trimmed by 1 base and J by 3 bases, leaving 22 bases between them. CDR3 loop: CSVEGVGSERTLYNEQFF. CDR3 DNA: TGCAGCGTTGAAGGGGTGGGATCAGAAAGGACTCTCTACAATGAGCAGTTCTTC.

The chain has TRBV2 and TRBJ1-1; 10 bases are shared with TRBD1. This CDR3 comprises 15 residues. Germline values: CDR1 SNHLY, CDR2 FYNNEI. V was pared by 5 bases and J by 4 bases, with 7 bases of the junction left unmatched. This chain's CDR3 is CASSKGQGLGTEAFF. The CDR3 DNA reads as TGTGCCAGCAGTAAGGGACAGGGGCTGGGCACTGAAGCTTTCTTT.

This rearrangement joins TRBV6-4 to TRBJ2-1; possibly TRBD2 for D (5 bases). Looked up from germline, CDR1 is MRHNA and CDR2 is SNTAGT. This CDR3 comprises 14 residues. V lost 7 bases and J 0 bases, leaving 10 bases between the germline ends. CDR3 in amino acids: CASKSGSSYNEQFF. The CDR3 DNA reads TGTGCCAGCAAGTCGGGGAGCTCCTACAATGAGCAGTTCTTC.

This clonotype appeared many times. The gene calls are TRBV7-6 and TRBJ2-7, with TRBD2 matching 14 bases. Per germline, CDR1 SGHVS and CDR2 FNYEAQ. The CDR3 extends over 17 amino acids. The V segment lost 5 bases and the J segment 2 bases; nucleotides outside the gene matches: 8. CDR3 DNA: TGTGCCAGCAGCCCTCGACTAGCGGGGGGGCAACCCTACGAGCAGTACTTC. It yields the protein CASSPRLAGGQPYEQYF.

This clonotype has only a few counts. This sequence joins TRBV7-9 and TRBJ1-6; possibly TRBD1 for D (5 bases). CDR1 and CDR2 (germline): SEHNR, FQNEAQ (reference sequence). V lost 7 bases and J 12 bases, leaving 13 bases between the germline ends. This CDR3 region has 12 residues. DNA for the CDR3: TGTGCCAGCAATACAGGCCCCGAACCCCTCCACTTT. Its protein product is CASNTGPEPLHF.

CDR3 in amino acids: CASSPQGGEDEQYF. DNA of the CDR3: TGTGCCAGCAGCCCCCAGGGAGGAGAGGACGAGCAGTACTTC. The chain couples TRBV4-2 to TRBJ2-7; weak D call: TRBD2 (6 bases). Germline CDR1 is LGHNA and CDR2 is YNFKEQ. Between the trimmed V and J ends, which lost 4 bases and 5 bases, there was a span of 15 bases. The CDR3 covers 14 residues.

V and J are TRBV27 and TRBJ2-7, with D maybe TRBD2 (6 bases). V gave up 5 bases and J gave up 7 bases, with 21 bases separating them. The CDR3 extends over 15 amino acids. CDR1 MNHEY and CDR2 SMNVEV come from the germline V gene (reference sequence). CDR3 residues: CASSTNIVEGLEQYF. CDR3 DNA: TGTGCCAGCAGTACAAACATCGTGGAGGGGTTGGAGCAGTACTTC.

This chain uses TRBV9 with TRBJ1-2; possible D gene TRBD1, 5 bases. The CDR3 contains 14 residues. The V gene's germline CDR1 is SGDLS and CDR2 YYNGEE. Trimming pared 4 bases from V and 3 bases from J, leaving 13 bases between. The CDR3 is CASSSRGAHYGYTF. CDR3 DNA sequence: TGTGCCAGCAGCTCCCGTGGGGCCCACTATGGCTACACCTTC. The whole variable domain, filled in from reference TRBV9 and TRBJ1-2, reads DSGVTQTPKHLITATGQRVTLRCSPRSGDLSVYWYQQSLDQGLQFLIQYYNGEERAKGNILERFSAQQFPDLHSELNLSSLELGDSALYFCASSSRGAHYGYTFGSGTRLTVV.

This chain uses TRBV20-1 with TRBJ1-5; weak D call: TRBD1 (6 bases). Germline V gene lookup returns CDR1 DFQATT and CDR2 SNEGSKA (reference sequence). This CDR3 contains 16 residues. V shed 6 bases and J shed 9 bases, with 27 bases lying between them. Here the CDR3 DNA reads TGCAGTGCCAGAACTTACAGGGACGCAAGGGTGTCGCCCCAGCATTTT. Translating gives CSARTYRDARVSPQHF.

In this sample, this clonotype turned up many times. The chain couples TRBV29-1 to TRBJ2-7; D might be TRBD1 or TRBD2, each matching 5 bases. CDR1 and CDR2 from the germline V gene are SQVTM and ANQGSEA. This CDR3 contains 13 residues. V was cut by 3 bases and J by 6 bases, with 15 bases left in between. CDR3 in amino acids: CSVETGPTLEQYF. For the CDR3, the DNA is TGCAGCGTTGAGACGGGGCCCACCCTCGAGCAGTACTTC.